The next 22 T cell receptor beta chains were all read from a single sample in a study of shared clonotypes between healthy human individuals. TCRdb's copy holds only in-frame clones and misses some; the assay was immunoSEQ multiplex PCR. The sample has nearly 2 million clones, approximately 95% seen once; the top ten hold around 1.2%. Terminally differentiated effector memory CD45RA+ cells were excluded from the naive CD8 cells, which were CD45RO-negative and positively selected for CCR7. The sequenced sample consisted of naive CD8+ T cells sorted from blood. All receptors derive from a young man in good health.

This chain uses TRBV7-3 with TRBJ2-7; 7 bases align to TRBD1. This CDR3 region has 14 residues. Per germline, CDR1 SGHTA and CDR2 FQGTGA. J was trimmed by 0 bases and V by 5 bases; bases with no gene match: 4. CDR3 protein: CASSAGTDSYEQYF. Here the CDR3 DNA reads TGTGCCAGCAGCGCCGGGACAGACTCCTACGAGCAGTACTTC. Full variable domain (rest looked up from reference TRBV7-3 and TRBJ2-7): GAGVSQTPSNKVTEKGKYVELRCDPISGHTALYWYRQSLGQGPEFLIYFQGTGAADDSGLPNDRFFAVRPEGSVSTLKIQRTERGDSAVYLCASSAGTDSYEQYFGPGTRLTVT.

The chain recombines TRBV7-9 with TRBJ1-3, with TRBD1 matching over 10 bases. V shed 5 bases, J shed 0 bases, and the junction held 7 bases outside the gene matches. CDR1 SEHNR and CDR2 FQNEAQ come from the germline V gene (reference sequence). CDR3 length equals 17 residues. The CDR3 nucleotides are TGTGCCAGCAGCCTCGGACAGGGGGGATACTCTGGAAACACCATATATTTT. This encodes CASSLGQGGYSGNTIYF.

V gene TRBV19 combines with J gene TRBJ2-6; tentatively, D is TRBD1 (5 bases). This CDR3 spans 14 amino acids. Germline V gives CDR1 LNHDA, CDR2 SQIVND (reference sequence). Trimming removed 6 bases from V and 4 bases from J, with 10 bases in between. The CDR3 loop reads CASRQGEGANVLTF. The CDR3 coding sequence is TGTGCCAGTAGGCAGGGTGAAGGGGCCAACGTCCTGACTTTC. Supplemented by reference TRBV19 and TRBJ2-6, the full variable domain reads DGGITQSPKYLFRKEGQNVTLSCEQNLNHDAMYWYRQDPGQGLRLIYYSQIVNDFQKGDIAEGYSVSREKKESFPLTVTSAQKNPTAFYLCASRQGEGANVLTFGAGSRLTVL.

Points on this clone: Additional DNA sequences in this sample encode the identical CDR3. V gene TRBV9 combines with J gene TRBJ2-2; tentative D call: TRBD2 (6 bases). V lost 0 bases and J lost 3, with 9 bases in between. CDR1 is SGDLS, CDR2 YYNGEE, per germline. The CDR3 consists of 15 residues. The CDR3 nucleotides read TGTGCCAGCAGCGTAGATGGGGGGTACACCGGGGAGCTGTTTTTT. Translation gives CASSVDGGYTGELFF.

This clone was picked up one time. The V call is TRBV30, the J call TRBJ1-2, with 8 bases fitting TRBD1. Trimming at V came to 2 bases and at J to 6 bases, leaving 11 bases not matched to a gene. Germline assignment: CDR1 GTSNPN and CDR2 SVGIG (reference sequence). CDR3 length equals 15 residues. CDR3 nucleotides: TGTGCCTGGAGTAACCAGGACAGGGCCATCGATGGCTACACCTTC. As protein: CAWSNQDRAIDGYTF.

This CDR3 is CASSLGMEAFF. Here the CDR3 DNA reads TGTGCCAGCAGCTTAGGGATGGAGGCTTTCTTT. The J gene is TRBJ1-1, the V gene TRBV13; D ambiguous. The V gene's germline CDR1 is PRHDT and CDR2 FYEKMQ (reference sequence). Trimming cost V 0 bases and J 11 bases, with 7 bases left between them. This CDR3 comprises 11 residues.

DNA for the CDR3: TGTGCCAGCAGTGCCGGGACAGCAGAGACCCAGTACTTC. It encodes CASSAGTAETQYF. The chain combines TRBV6-5 with TRBJ2-5; 7 bases are a match to TRBD1. Germline lookup yields CDR1 MNHEY and CDR2 SVGAGI. V gave up 5 bases and J gave up 4 bases; unmatched junction bases: 4. CDR3 size: 13 residues.

As to this clone: Other DNA sequences of this sample code for an identical CDR3. The chain has TRBV5-4 and TRBJ2-3; no clear D. V gave up 4 bases and J gave up 3 bases, with 6 bases separating them. The CDR3 totals 12 residues. Germline V CDR1 and CDR2: SGHNT, YYREEE (reference sequence). For the CDR3, the DNA is TGTGCCAGCAGCGCCGGGACAGATACGCAGTATTTT. Translated: CASSAGTDTQYF.

The genes are TRBV5-1 and TRBJ2-7; D assignment may be TRBD1 or TRBD2 (5 bases each). The CDR3 is 16 amino acids. Germline V CDR1 and CDR2: SGHRS, YFSETQ. The germline V and J ends were trimmed by 3 bases and 3 bases, with 19 bases remaining between them. Here the CDR3 reads CASSWDGALAVYEQYF. The CDR3 nucleotides are TGCGCCAGCAGCTGGGACGGGGCCCTGGCGGTCTACGAGCAGTACTTC.

V usage is TRBV6-1 and J usage is TRBJ2-3, with D possibly matching TRBD1 (6 bases). Trimming stripped 1 base from V and 4 bases from J, with 12 bases between. This CDR3 spans 15 amino acids. Germline V lookup: CDR1 MNHNS, CDR2 SASEGT. The CDR3 DNA reads as TGTGCCAGCAGTGAAGACAGGGTTCCCCCAGATACGCAGTATTTT. This codes for CASSEDRVPPDTQYF.

The chain is built from TRBV5-1 and TRBJ2-1; the D gene is possibly TRBD1 (5 bases). The CDR3 has 14 residues. The germline V gene has CDR1 SGHRS and CDR2 YFSETQ. The V end lost 4 bases, the J end lost 3 bases, and 11 bases lay between the germline ends. CDR3 in DNA: TGCGCCAGCAGCCACAAACAGGACTACAATGAGCAGTTCTTC. It yields the protein CASSHKQDYNEQFF.

This CDR3 reads CASSDGPRAEAFF. DNA for the CDR3: TGTGCCAGCAGCGACGGACCTCGGGCTGAAGCTTTCTTT. The chain links TRBV7-9 to TRBJ1-1; no clear D. CDR1 SEHNR and CDR2 FQNEAQ come from the germline V gene (reference sequence). V was shortened by 5 bases and J by 6 bases, with 13 bases between the two germline ends. The CDR3 has 13 amino acids. The entire variable domain, with the rest obtained from reference TRBV7-9 and TRBJ1-1, is as follows: DTGVSQNPRHKITKRGQNVTFRCDPISEHNRLYWYRQTLGQGPEFLTYFQNEAQLEKSRLLSDRFSAERPKGSFSTLEIQRTEQGDSAMYLCASSDGPRAEAFFGQGTRLTVV.

CDR3 coding DNA: TGTGCCAGCAGCCCAGAGATTCACTCCTACGAGCAGTACTTC. Its translation is CASSPEIHSYEQYF. The chain is built from TRBV7-8 and TRBJ2-7; D gene unclear. V dropped 5 bases and J dropped 0 bases, with 11 bases sitting between them. CDR1 and CDR2 (germline): SGHVS, FQNEAQ. The CDR3 contains 14 residues.

The gene calls are TRBV18 and TRBJ1-4, with a possible D match to TRBD1 (5 bases). Germline CDR1 reads KGHSH; CDR2 reads LQKENI. The CDR3 covers 16 residues. Trimming stripped 5 bases from V and 7 bases from J, with 20 bases between. This chain's CDR3 is CASSSIAAGVFEKLFF. CDR3 nucleotides: TGTGCCAGCTCATCAATCGCGGCGGGGGTCTTTGAAAAACTGTTTTTT.

This rearrangement joins TRBV14 to TRBJ2-5, with D tentatively TRBD2 (6 bases). CDR1 is SGHDN, CDR2 FVKESK, per germline. The germline V and J ends were trimmed by 4 bases and 4 bases, with 22 bases remaining between them. CDR3 length equals 17 residues. The CDR3 DNA reads TGTGCCAGCAGCCGACGACAATGGCGGGGAGGTGTAGAGACCCAGTACTTC. Its translation: CASSRRQWRGGVETQYF.

Of note for this clone: The sample carries other DNA sequences with the same CDR3. The V call is TRBV5-6, the J call TRBJ2-7; tentative D call: TRBD2 (7 bases). V was clipped by 3 bases and J by 6 bases, with 10 bases between them. Germline V gene data show CDR1 as SGHDT and CDR2 as YYEEEE. The CDR3 totals 12 residues. The CDR3 reads CASSWGGGEQYF. The DNA of the CDR3 is TGTGCCAGCAGCTGGGGAGGGGGCGAGCAGTACTTC.

A word on this clone: At the DNA level, this CDR3 is encoded by other sequences in the same sample as well. The chain employs TRBV6-5 and TRBJ2-5, with D unclear. CDR1 is MNHEY and CDR2 is SVGAGI in the germline V gene. Between the trimmed V and J ends, which lost 0 bases and 2 bases, there was a span of 4 bases. This CDR3 region has 13 residues. CDR3 in DNA: TGTGCCAGCAGTTACTCGATTCAAGAGACCCAGTACTTC. Amino acids: CASSYSIQETQYF.

The chain recombines TRBV5-4 with TRBJ1-1; the D is unclear. This CDR3 spans 16 amino acids. Looked up from germline, CDR1 is SGHNT and CDR2 is YYREEE (reference sequence). The germline V and J ends were trimmed by 7 bases and 3 bases, with 22 bases remaining between them. CDR3: CASLEGGIRGYTEAFF. The DNA for the CDR3 is TGTGCCAGCCTTGAAGGAGGTATCAGAGGATACACTGAAGCTTTCTTT.

This chain joins TRBV2 and TRBJ1-6; D is unresolved. CDR3 size: 13 residues. Trimming cost V 8 bases and J 4 bases, with 9 bases left between them. Germline lookup yields CDR1 SNHLY and CDR2 FYNNEI. CDR3 DNA: TGTGCCAGCCATGGGATATATAATTCACCCCTCCACTTT. Amino acid sequence: CASHGIYNSPLHF. The full variable domain, rest sourced from reference TRBV2 and TRBJ1-6, is EPEVTQTPSHQVTQMGQEVILRCVPISNHLYFYWYRQILGQKVEFLVSFYNNEISEKSEIFDDQFSVERPDGSNFTLKIRSTKLEDSAMYFCASHGIYNSPLHFGNGTRLTVT.

This rearrangement joins TRBV5-1 to TRBJ2-7, with 7 bases fitting TRBD2. The V gene end was trimmed by 2 bases and the J gene end by 7 bases; junction bases not matched to a gene: 6. This CDR3 comprises 13 residues. CDR1 is SGHRS, CDR2 YFSETQ, per germline. This CDR3 is CASSFISGEEQYF. CDR3 DNA sequence: TGCGCCAGCAGCTTCATCAGCGGGGAAGAGCAGTACTTC.

Comments on this clone: A single base separates this from a much larger clone, so it may be a read error. V gene TRBV5-5 combines with J gene TRBJ1-1, with D possibly being TRBD1 (6 bases). The CDR3 is made up of 12 amino acids. The germline CDR1 and CDR2 sequences are SGHKS and YYEKEE (reference sequence). The V end was cut by 0 bases, the J end by 7 bases, with 7 bases between. The CDR3, as DNA: TGTGCCAGCAGCTTGGGGGACATTGAAGCTTTCTTT. It yields the protein CASSLGDIEAFF.

To note about this clone: Other DNA variants within this sample encode the same CDR3. The chain links TRBV5-4 to TRBJ2-3; no clear D gene. This CDR3 has 14 amino acids. V dropped 0 bases and J dropped 0 bases, with 5 bases sitting between them. Germline V gives CDR1 SGHNT, CDR2 YYREEE (reference sequence). This chain's CDR3 is CASSLAGSTDTQYF. The CDR3 nucleotides are TGTGCCAGCAGCTTGGCCGGTAGCACAGATACGCAGTATTTT. Combining the CDR3 with reference TRBV5-4 and TRBJ2-3 gives the whole variable domain ETGVTQSPTHLIKTRGQQVTLRCSSQSGHNTVSWYQQALGQGPQFIFQYYREEENGRGNFPPRFSGLQFPNYSSELNVNALELDDSALYLCASSLAGSTDTQYFGPGTRLTVL.